One sample yielded the 7 T cell receptor beta chains listed below, sequenced in a study of blood T cell repertoires in COVID-19. Generated by immunoSEQ multiplex PCR, the TCRdb table keeps only in-frame clones and is missing some. The sample has more than 200,000 clones, roughly 87% seen once. The source material was PBMCs or T cells enriched from blood (not recorded which). The receptors originated from a man aged 25-45 years in a cohort exposed to, infected with or recovered from COVID-19 (not recorded which).

This rearrangement joins TRBV28 to TRBJ2-2; D is ambiguous. Germline V gene lookup returns CDR1 MDHEN and CDR2 SYDVKM. V gave up 7 bases and J gave up 4 bases, with 16 bases separating them. The CDR3 is 15 residues long. The CDR3 loop reads CASTPVEASTGELFF. The DNA of the CDR3 is TGTGCCAGCACTCCCGTAGAGGCCTCCACCGGGGAGCTGTTTTTT. Full variable domain (missing parts from reference TRBV28 and TRBJ2-2): DVKVTQSSRYLVKRTGEKVFLECVQDMDHENMFWYRQDPGLGLRLIYFSYDVKMKEKGDIPEGYSVSREKKERFSLILESASTNQTSMYLCASTPVEASTGELFFGEGSRLTVL.

V gene TRBV19 combines with J gene TRBJ1-5; TRBD1 agrees at 10 bases. Germline trimming cut 5 bases from V and 7 bases from J; bases unmatched to any gene: 2. CDR1 and CDR2 from the germline V gene are LNHDA and SQIVND (reference sequence). The CDR3 has 13 amino acids. The CDR3 loop reads CASSDRGQQPQHF. The DNA of the CDR3 is TGTGCCAGTAGTGACAGGGGGCAACAGCCCCAGCATTTT.

The V call is TRBV10-2, the J call TRBJ2-2, with 11 bases identical to TRBD1. CDR1 WSHSY and CDR2 SAAADI come from the germline V gene. Germline trimming cut 2 bases from V and 6 bases from J; bases unmatched to any gene: 2. CDR3 size: 15 residues. CDR3 sequence: CASSEGQGAAGELFF. CDR3 bases: TGCGCCAGCAGTGAGGGACAGGGGGCTGCCGGGGAGCTGTTTTTT.

The chain joins TRBV24-1 to TRBJ2-7; the D is unclear. V lost 4 bases and J 3 bases, leaving 3 bases between the germline ends. The CDR3 loop spans 11 amino acids. The V gene's germline CDR1 is KGHDR and CDR2 SFDVKD. The CDR3 is CATSDRYEQYF. The DNA of the CDR3 is TGTGCCACCAGTGACCGCTACGAGCAGTACTTC.

This rearrangement joins TRBV7-2 to TRBJ1-4, with 8 nucleotides matching TRBD1. CDR1 is SGHTA and CDR2 is FQGNSA in the germline V gene. V was pared by 1 base and J by 6 bases, with 7 bases of the junction left unmatched. The CDR3 runs to 16 residues. The CDR3 DNA reads TGTGCCAGCAGCTTAGATGGGGCAGGGGGCGATGAAAAACTGTTTTTT. Encoded protein: CASSLDGAGGDEKLFF.

CDR3 sequence reads: CASSLDGMYYGYTF. The CDR3 nucleotides are TGCGCCAGCAGCCTTGACGGGATGTACTATGGCTACACCTTC. The chain is built from TRBV5-1 and TRBJ1-2, with D unresolved. V was pared by 4 bases and J by 3 bases, with 13 bases between. The germline gives CDR1 SGHRS, CDR2 YFSETQ. This CDR3 is built from 14 residues.

The chain couples TRBV24-1 to TRBJ2-2; D is unresolved. This CDR3 region has 15 residues. Trimming cost V 4 bases and J 3 bases, with 11 bases left between them. Germline V gene data show CDR1 as KGHDR and CDR2 as SFDVKD. CDR3 bases: TGTGCCACCAGTGACTCCACAGAATACACCGGGGAGCTGTTTTTT. This sequence encodes CATSDSTEYTGELFF.